This T cell receptor (beta chain) was sequenced in a study of cytomegalovirus exposure and HLA in healthy donors. The CDR3 is 18 amino acids. Per the germline V gene, CDR1 is SEHNR and CDR2 is FQNEAQ (reference sequence). V lost 3 bases to trimming and J lost 2 bases; unmatched junction nucleotides: 9. The study's findings and limits: In vitro checks showed that three CMV-associated chains really do target CMV antigens. A missense variant in DCLRE1C was later tied to TCR beta V- and J-gene trimming. The productive fraction for most TCR beta V segments was about 87% or about 30% in an earlier analysis.

Healthy bone marrow donors made up the cohort. To note about this clone: The antigen is undetermined.

With 60 Vbeta and 13 Jbeta primers, the PCR was carried out. Only in-frame clones appear in the TCRdb table, and some are missing; sequencing was by immunoSEQ multiplex PCR. The top ten hold roughly 0.71% of the sample, which has about 220,000 clones, roughly 88% seen once. Sequenced material: PBMCs. The clonotype originates from a boy between 2 and 10 years old in good health and CMV-seronegative. V is TRBV7-9 and J is TRBJ2-1; 11 bases are shared with TRBD2. The CDR3 loop reads CASSFTRLAGITYNEQFF. In DNA, the CDR3 is TGTGCCAGCAGCTTTACGAGACTAGCGGGGATTACCTACAATGAGCAGTTCTTC.